The 30 T cell receptor beta chains presented below share a single source sample, sequenced in a study of regulatory T cells in long-lasting Graves disease. This sample's time point: persistent/refractory GD, antithyroid drugs over 5 years with positive TRAb. PBMCs provided the RNA from which the TCR library was made. Building the TCR beta libraries relied on iRepertoire HTBI primers, and CDR3 regions underwent Arm-PCR. Using its own MiXCR run on the multiplex PCR reads, TCRdb lists one record per CDR3 protein. The repertoire holds some 330,000 distinct CDR3 sequences, roughly 25% seen once, with roughly a quarter in the top ten. Sample: peripheral blood mononuclear cells (PBMCs), taken when the disease was refractory, from a patient treated with antithyroid drugs. The receptor source for this set is a woman aged 40 to 49 with Graves disease.

J is TRBJ1-5 and V is TRBV19; D gene ambiguous. Germline V lookup: CDR1 LNHDA, CDR2 SQIVND (reference sequence). This CDR3 spans 15 amino acids. V lost 10 bases and J lost 2, with 18 bases in between. Here the CDR3 DNA reads TGTGCCACAGCCAGCGGTCGTTCCGGCAATCAGCCCCAGCATTTT. This codes for CATASGRSGNQPQHF.

This clonotype was counted many times. This chain uses TRBV28 with TRBJ1-5; D is unclear. Trimming took off 6 bases at V and 2 bases at J, with 20 bases between the two ends. CDR1 and CDR2 from the germline V gene are MDHEN and SYDVKM. The CDR3 sequence is 17 residues long. CDR3 sequence (DNA): TGTGCCAGCAGACCCCTGGCGGTGCTCTGGGGCAATCAGCCCCAGCATTTT. This gives the protein CASRPLAVLWGNQPQHF.

This clonotype appeared a few times. At one end the junction does not follow the germline gene, possibly because of a read error. This chain uses TRBV3-1 with TRBJ1-3, with unresolved D. The CDR3 extends over 14 amino acids. Germline V gives CDR1 LGHDT, CDR2 YNNKEL (reference sequence). The CDR3 loop is CASSTQLPGNTIYF. The CDR3 DNA is TGTGCCAGCAGCACCCAACTACCTGGGAACACCATATATTTT.

Ten or more counts support this clonotype. The gene calls are TRBV28 and TRBJ1-2; D remains unclear. The germline CDR1 and CDR2 sequences are MDHEN and SYDVKM. CDR3 length: 13 amino acids. The V end lost 6 bases, the J end lost 4 bases, and 12 bases lay between the germline ends. The CDR3 DNA reads TGTGCCAGCAGCCTAGGGAGGAGCTATGGCTACACCTTC. This codes for CASSLGRSYGYTF.

In its sample, this clonotype was seen many times. V and J are TRBV12-3 or TRBV12-4 and TRBJ2-7, with 9 bases fitting TRBD2. The CDR3 has 13 amino acids. Trimming cost V 6 bases and J 5 bases; bases outside gene matches: 5. The CDR3 DNA sequence: TGTGCCAGCAGGGGTAGCGGGAGAGACGAGCAGTACTTC. The encoded protein is CASRGSGRDEQYF.

The chain couples TRBV29-1 to TRBJ2-7, with D tentatively TRBD2 (6 bases). CDR1 is SQVTM, CDR2 ANQGSEA, per germline. V was trimmed by 8 bases and J by 9 bases, leaving 26 bases between them. CDR3 length: 14 residues. The CDR3 spells CSFNLAQPDGGQYF. CDR3 sequence (DNA): TGCAGCTTTAATCTAGCGCAACCAGACGGTGGGCAGTACTTC.

The rearrangement uses TRBV28 and TRBJ2-2, with D unresolved. The CDR3 is made up of 13 amino acids. The V gene's germline CDR1 is MDHEN and CDR2 SYDVKM. V lost 5 bases to trimming and J lost 5 bases, with 9 bases between them. CDR3 DNA sequence: TGTGCCAGCAGTCCCCCAGCGACCGGGGAGCTGTTTTTT. Encoded protein: CASSPPATGELFF.

This clonotype was picked up many times. This sequence joins TRBV6-8 and TRBJ1-1; D is uncertain. Between the trimmed V and J ends, which lost 10 bases and 1 base, there was a span of 13 bases. This CDR3 spans 13 amino acids. Looked up from germline, CDR1 is MNHGY and CDR2 is SAAAGT. The CDR3 nucleotides are TGTGCCATCCCTCCCAGTACGAACACTGAAGCTTTCTTT. This codes for CAIPPSTNTEAFF.

The chain is built from TRBV20-1 and TRBJ2-1; no clear D gene. Trimming left V 6 bases short and J 4 bases short, with 7 bases between. The CDR3 is 11 amino acids. CDR1 and CDR2 (germline): DFQATT, SNEGSKA (reference sequence). The CDR3: CSATLYNEQFF. CDR3 bases: TGCAGTGCCACTCTTTACAATGAGCAGTTCTTC.

In its sample, this clonotype was seen many times. The rearrangement joins TRBV2 to TRBJ2-7; 8 bases match TRBD2. The CDR3 is 15 amino acids. CDR1 and CDR2 from the germline V gene are SNHLY and FYNNEI. V lost 3 bases and J lost 4; bases outside the gene matches: 8. DNA of the CDR3: TGTGCCAGCAGTGACCAACTAGCGGACTGGTACGAGCAGTACTTC. Its protein product is CASSDQLADWYEQYF.

This clonotype was found a few times. V and J are TRBV25-1 and TRBJ1-2, with D tentatively TRBD1 (6 bases). This CDR3 contains 15 residues. Germline values: CDR1 MGHDK, CDR2 SYGVNS. The V gene lost 4 bases and the J gene lost 2 bases, with 14 bases spanning the gap. The CDR3 DNA follows: TGTGCCAGCAGTGCGGGACGGGGGGCCAACTATGGCTACACCTTC. This gives the protein CASSAGRGANYGYTF.

This clonotype was observed many times. J is TRBJ1-2 and V is TRBV24-1, with TRBD1 matching 7 bases. Germline values: CDR1 KGHDR, CDR2 SFDVKD. Germline trimming cut 4 bases from V and 6 bases from J; bases unmatched to any gene: 7. The CDR3 spans 14 residues. The CDR3, as DNA: TGTGCCACCAGTGAAGCTGACAGGGCCCATGGCTACACCTTC. Its translation is CATSEADRAHGYTF.

The chain carries TRBV5-1 and TRBJ2-7; the match to TRBD2 covers 7 bases. Trimming removed 2 bases from V and 1 base from J; junction bases left unmatched: 6. Germline V gene sequence: CDR1 SGHRS, CDR2 YFSETQ. There are 15 residues in the CDR3. The DNA of the CDR3 is TGCGCCAGCAGCTTCGGGCGGGAGAGGTCCTACGAGCAGTACTTC. Translated: CASSFGRERSYEQYF.

This clonotype was seen at least ten times. The chain joins TRBV28 to TRBJ1-2, with TRBD1 matching over 7 bases. The germline V gene has CDR1 MDHEN and CDR2 SYDVKM. J gave up 4 bases and V 6 bases, and 8 bases lay outside the gene matches. CDR3 length equals 14 residues. The CDR3 reads CASRPQQGTYGYTF. The CDR3 DNA sequence: TGTGCCAGCAGGCCCCAACAGGGGACCTATGGCTACACCTTC.

The sample holds many counts of this clonotype. DNA for the CDR3: TGTGCCAGCAGAGAACGGACTAGCGGGAGTGGCGAGCAGTACTTC. Amino acid sequence: CASRERTSGSGEQYF. V gene TRBV2 combines with J gene TRBJ2-7; 13 bases agree with TRBD2. The CDR3 consists of 15 residues. Germline trimming cut 6 bases from V and 6 bases from J; bases unmatched to any gene: 8. The germline V gene has CDR1 SNHLY and CDR2 FYNNEI.

There are many counts of this clonotype. This chain links TRBV28 with TRBJ1-1, with D unresolved. Looked up from germline, CDR1 is MDHEN and CDR2 is SYDVKM. V lost 7 bases to trimming and J lost 4 bases, with 16 bases between them. The CDR3 covers 14 residues. For the CDR3, the DNA is TGTGCCAGCATACCTTCTTTGGGAGGCACTGAAGCTTTCTTT. It specifies CASIPSLGGTEAFF.

This clonotype was observed a few times. The chain joins TRBV6-1 to TRBJ2-7; 9 bases line up with TRBD2. The CDR3 sequence is 15 residues long. The germline gives CDR1 MNHNS, CDR2 SASEGT. V was clipped by 2 bases and J by 6 bases; unmatched bases: 8. The CDR3 is CASSEPNSGSSEQYF. Written as DNA, the CDR3 is TGTGCCAGCAGTGAACCGAATAGCGGGAGTTCCGAGCAGTACTTC.

In its sample, this clonotype was seen a few times. This chain joins TRBV19 and TRBJ1-5, with D unresolved. This CDR3 has 12 residues. Germline V gene lookup returns CDR1 LNHDA and CDR2 SQIVND (reference sequence). Trimming stripped 3 bases from V and 5 bases from J, with 5 bases between. CDR3 in DNA: TGTGCCAGTAGTATTTTTGATCAGCCCCAGCATTTT. This codes for CASSIFDQPQHF.

The V call is TRBV5-5, the J call TRBJ1-4, with D possibly being TRBD1 (6 bases). With 3 bases removed from V and 4 bases from J, the gap between germline ends came to 10 bases. Germline V gene lookup returns CDR1 SGHKS and CDR2 YYEKEE (reference sequence). The CDR3 extends over 14 amino acids. The CDR3 DNA reads as TGTGCCAGCAGCTCACAGGGTTATAATGAAAAACTGTTTTTT. It codes for CASSSQGYNEKLFF.

This clonotype was detected only a few times. The chain combines TRBV12-3 or TRBV12-4 with TRBJ2-3, with D possibly being TRBD2 (5 bases). Trimming took off 6 bases at V and 14 bases at J, with 18 bases between the two ends. The CDR3 runs 12 residues. The CDR3 reads CASRPGLAEAYF. The CDR3 coding sequence is TGTGCCAGCAGACCAGGACTCGCTGAGGCGTATTTT.

Turning to this clonotype: A much larger clone sits a single nucleotide away, making a read error possible. This chain uses TRBV27 with TRBJ1-5, with TRBD1 as a possible D gene (5 bases). This CDR3 is 13 amino acids long. Germline lookup yields CDR1 MNHEY and CDR2 SMNVEV (reference sequence). CDR3 coding DNA: TGTGCCAGCAGTTCCAGACAGTTTCAGCCCCGGCATTTT. Translating it yields CASSSRQFQPRHF.

This clonotype was seen a few times. A much bigger clone sits one base away, suggesting this may be a read error. This chain connects TRBV28 to TRBJ2-7; D uncertain. The CDR3 totals 13 residues. Germline CDR1 reads MDHEN; CDR2 reads SYDVKM. CDR3 region: CASSFLTSYERYF. DNA for the CDR3: TGTGCCAGCAGTTTTCTGACCTCCTACGAGCGGTACTTC. The complete variable domain, with remaining parts taken from reference TRBV28 and TRBJ2-7, reads DVKVTQSSRYLVKRTGEKVFLECVQDMDHENMFWYRQDPGLGLRLIYFSYDVKMKEKGDIPEGYSVSREKKERFSLILESASTNQTSMYLCASSFLTSYERYFGPGTRLTVT.

CDR3 protein: CASSPSGVEAFF. CDR3 in DNA: TGTGCCAGCTCACCCTCGGGAGTTGAAGCTTTCTTT. The chain is built from TRBV18 and TRBJ1-1, with D unresolved. The CDR3 loop spans 12 amino acids. Trimming took 3 bases from V and 7 from J, leaving 9 bases between them. Germline assignment: CDR1 KGHSH and CDR2 LQKENI.

This clonotype came up a few times. This chain uses TRBV5-5 with TRBJ2-2; 7 nucleotides match TRBD1. Germline lookup yields CDR1 SGHKS and CDR2 YYEKEE (reference sequence). This CDR3 contains 14 residues. V gave up 1 base and J gave up 8 bases; unmatched junction bases: 5. CDR3 sequence reads: CASSLMQGVGELFF. DNA of the CDR3: TGTGCCAGCAGCTTGATGCAGGGGGTAGGGGAGCTGTTTTTT.

The chain joins TRBV5-1 to TRBJ2-2, with D perhaps TRBD1 (5 bases). The germline V gene has CDR1 SGHRS and CDR2 YFSETQ. This CDR3 contains 13 residues. V lost 2 bases and J 5 bases, leaving 7 bases between the germline ends. In nucleotides, the CDR3 is TGCGCCAGCAGCTTACAGGAAACCGGGGAGCTGTTTTTT. It encodes CASSLQETGELFF.

In this sample, this clonotype turned up a few times. The chain links TRBV11-2 to TRBJ2-2; 7 nucleotides match TRBD2. Germline assignment: CDR1 SGHAT and CDR2 FQNNGV. With 3 bases clipped from V and 6 bases from J, the junction kept 7 bases outside the gene matches. CDR3 length: 15 amino acids. For the CDR3, the DNA is TGTGCCAGCAGCTTGAAAGCGGGGTTCGCCGGGGAGCTGTTTTTT. This gives the protein CASSLKAGFAGELFF.

This clonotype has ten or more counts. This chain uses TRBV28 with TRBJ2-5, with D possibly being TRBD2 (5 bases). Germline V gene data show CDR1 as MDHEN and CDR2 as SYDVKM. Trimming left V 7 bases short and J 1 base short, with 16 bases between. The CDR3 has 15 amino acids. The CDR3 is CASTERKGLQETQYF. CDR3 DNA: TGTGCCAGCACGGAGCGGAAAGGGCTCCAAGAGACCCAGTACTTC.

This chain joins TRBV19 and TRBJ2-4; 7 bases map to TRBD2. Trimming removed 11 bases from V and 1 base from J; junction bases left unmatched: 8. Germline CDR1 and CDR2: LNHDA and SQIVND (reference sequence). This CDR3 region has 14 residues. The CDR3 spells CAVSGIWAKNIQYF. The CDR3 bases are TGTGCCGTGAGCGGGATCTGGGCCAAAAACATTCAGTACTTC.

This clonotype was recorded many times. The CDR3 DNA follows: TGCAGCGTTGATCGACAGAACACCGGGGAGCTGTTTTTT. This codes for CSVDRQNTGELFF. The rearrangement joins TRBV29-1 to TRBJ2-2; no definite D call. The CDR3 spans 13 residues. V lost 3 bases and J 1 base, leaving 6 bases between the germline ends. Per germline, CDR1 SQVTM and CDR2 ANQGSEA.

V usage is TRBV9 and J usage is TRBJ2-6; maybe TRBD2 (5 bases). The CDR3 is 17 residues long. Trimming pared 0 bases from V and 0 bases from J, leaving 10 bases between. CDR1 is SGDLS and CDR2 is YYNGEE in the germline V gene. DNA for the CDR3: TGTGCCAGCAGCGTAGGTTCAGCGGTCTCTGGGGCCAACGTCCTGACTTTC. It encodes CASSVGSAVSGANVLTF.